Each of the 7 T cell receptor beta chains below was sequenced from the same sample in a study of tumor-infiltrating lymphocytes in oesophageal squamous cell carcinoma. One entry per CDR3 protein, called by TCRdb with MiXCR from the PCR reads. The repertoire has 15,000 to 20,000 distinct CDR3 sequences, about 42% of them found once; the top ten carry roughly a sixth. Sequenced input: normal esophageal tissue next to the tumor. Source of these receptors: a female donor with esophageal squamous cell carcinoma.

This clonotype was picked up a small number of times. Given the absence of the conserved phenylalanine or tryptophan at the CDR3 end, a read error is likely. The DNA is left out, because the CDR3 cannot be placed on it with certainty; the CDR3 is given as TCRdb lists it. CDR3 protein: CASSSYRGQETQYFGP. The chain links TRBV28 to TRBJ2-3; the D call in the table, TRBD1, was not verified against the DNA. The CDR3 is 16 amino acids long, termini counted. Germline V CDR1 and CDR2: MDHEN, SYDVKM.

The gene calls are TRBV24-1 and TRBJ2-5, with 7 bases lining up with TRBD2. CDR1 is KGHDR, CDR2 SFDVKD, per germline. The length of the CDR3 is 17 residues. The junction had 9 bases not matched to a gene; V was cut back by 0 bases and J by 3 bases. CDR3 sequence reads: CATSDLDPGGAEETQYF. In DNA, the CDR3 is TGTGCCACCAGTGATTTGGATCCGGGAGGAGCGGAAGAGACCCAGTACTTC.

J is TRBJ2-2 and V is TRBV19, with D perhaps TRBD1 or TRBD2 (6 bases each). V was trimmed by 4 bases and J by 2 bases, leaving 8 bases between them. The germline CDR1 and CDR2 sequences are LNHDA and SQIVND (reference sequence). The CDR3 extends over 14 amino acids. The CDR3: CASSTGGNTGELFF. The DNA of the CDR3 is TGTGCCAGTAGTACCGGGGGCAACACCGGGGAGCTGTTTTTT.

This clonotype was seen many times. CDR3 coding DNA: TGTGCCAGCAGCTTGTTGGGACCGATCCAAGAGACCCAGTACTTC. Translation gives CASSLLGPIQETQYF. V gene TRBV5-6 combines with J gene TRBJ2-5; either TRBD1 or TRBD2 may supply D (5 bases each). V lost 1 base to trimming and J lost 1 base, with 11 bases between them. The CDR3 loop spans 15 amino acids. From germline, CDR1 is SGHDT and CDR2 YYEEEE. Together with reference TRBV5-6 and TRBJ2-5, the CDR3 gives the full variable domain: DAGVTQSPTHLIKTRGQQVTLRCSPKSGHDTVSWYQQALGQGPQFIFQYYEEEERQRGNFPDRFSGHQFPNYSSELNVNALLLGDSALYLCASSLLGPIQETQYFGPGTRLLVL.

V and J are TRBV6-6 and TRBJ2-7; D is undetermined. Near its end, the DNA agrees better with TRBJ1-2, so the J call may be wrong. The V gene's germline CDR1 is MNHNY and CDR2 SVGAGI (reference sequence). The CDR3 is 12 amino acids. DNA of the CDR3: TGTGCCAGCAGTCCGATCGGCTATGGCTACACCTTC. Its protein is CASSPIGYGYTF.

This clonotype has a count of ten or more. V is TRBV5-6 and J is TRBJ1-4; D may be TRBD1 (6 bases). V lost 1 base, J lost 8 bases, and 12 bases lay in between. Germline CDR1 and CDR2: SGHDT and YYEEEE. The length of the CDR3 is 14 residues. As DNA, the CDR3 is TGTGCCAGCAGCTTGTATGGAGACAGGGAAAAACTGTTTTTT. It is translated as CASSLYGDREKLFF. Variable domain in full (rest from reference TRBV5-6 and TRBJ1-4): DAGVTQSPTHLIKTRGQQVTLRCSPKSGHDTVSWYQQALGQGPQFIFQYYEEEERQRGNFPDRFSGHQFPNYSSELNVNALLLGDSALYLCASSLYGDREKLFFGSGTQLSVL.

This clonotype has more than one count but fewer than ten. V and J are TRBV5-1 and TRBJ2-1; D is uncertain. The V gene's germline CDR1 is SGHRS and CDR2 YFSETQ. The CDR3 has 15 residues. The ends were cut back, 0 bases at V and 0 bases at J, with 7 bases in the middle. CDR3 DNA sequence: TGCGCCAGCAGCTTGGATTCCAACTCCTACAATGAGCAGTTCTTC. The encoded protein is CASSLDSNSYNEQFF.